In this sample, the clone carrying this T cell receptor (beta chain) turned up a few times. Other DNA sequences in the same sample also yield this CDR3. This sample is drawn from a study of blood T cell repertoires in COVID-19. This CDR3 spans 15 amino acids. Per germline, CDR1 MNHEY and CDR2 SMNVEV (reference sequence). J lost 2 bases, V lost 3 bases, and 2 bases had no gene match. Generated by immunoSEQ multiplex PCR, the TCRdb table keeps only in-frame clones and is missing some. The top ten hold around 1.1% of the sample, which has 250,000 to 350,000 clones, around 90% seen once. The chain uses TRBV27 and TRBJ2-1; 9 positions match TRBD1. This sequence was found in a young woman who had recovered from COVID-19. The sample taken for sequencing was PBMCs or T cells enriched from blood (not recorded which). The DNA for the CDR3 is TGTGCCAGCAGTTTGGGACAGGGAGCCTACAATGAGCAGTTCTTC. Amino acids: CASSLGQGAYNEQFF.